Each of the 13 T cell receptor beta chains below was sequenced from the same sample in a study of Ad26.COV2.S vaccination and SARS-CoV-2 variants. Treatment indicated: some 20 received Ad26.COV2.S at low or high dose, single or two shots; 5 received placebo; per-sample allocation not given. Collection of the samples took place on day 63 after the first injection of vaccine or placebo. The assay was immunoSEQ multiplex PCR, and TCRdb's table has in-frame clones only and misses some. Among over 450,000 clones listed, 80% to 90% were seen once. Here the sequenced sample was peripheral blood, taken in a trial of Ad26.COV2.S vaccine versus placebo. Every receptor here comes from a person between 18 and 59 years old who received the Ad26.COV2.S COVID-19 vaccine or a placebo.

Only a few counts were recorded for this clone. The chain links TRBV6-5 to TRBJ1-3; no clear D. Germline V gene lookup returns CDR1 MNHEY and CDR2 SVGAGI. The length of the CDR3 is 11 residues. Trimming left V 10 bases short and J 4 bases short, with 8 bases between. Written as DNA, the CDR3 is TGTGCCATGCGTTGGGGAAACACCATATATTTT. Its translation: CAMRWGNTIYF.

V gene TRBV28 combines with J gene TRBJ2-2, with 9 bases matching TRBD1. The length of the CDR3 is 15 residues. The germline gives CDR1 MDHEN, CDR2 SYDVKM. J gave up 3 bases and V 5 bases, and 4 bases lay outside the gene matches. DNA for the CDR3: TGTGCCAGCAGTGACAGGGGGATGTACACCGGGGAGCTGTTTTTT. It encodes CASSDRGMYTGELFF.

CDR3 bases: TGCGCCAGCAGTGAAAGGGTCGGCCTGTTCGGTGAAGCTTTCTTT. It specifies CASSERVGLFGEAFF. V is TRBV10-1 and J is TRBJ1-1; D call uncertain. V lost 3 bases and J lost 7, with 18 bases in between. This CDR3 region has 15 residues. Germline V lookup: CDR1 WNHNN, CDR2 SYGVQD (reference sequence).

The chain combines TRBV30 with TRBJ1-2; TRBD1 might be the D (5 bases). The germline CDR1 and CDR2 sequences are GTSNPN and SVGIG (reference sequence). The length of the CDR3 is 16 residues. V lost 3 bases to trimming and J lost 5 bases, with 22 bases between them. The CDR3 sequence: CAWRPSPQGNYYGYTF. The CDR3 nucleotides read TGTGCCTGGAGGCCGTCCCCCCAGGGTAACTATTATGGCTACACCTTC.

This clone was counted between two and nine times. The rearrangement links TRBV5-1 to TRBJ1-6; D unclear. Germline CDR1 reads SGHRS; CDR2 reads YFSETQ. This CDR3 contains 13 residues. V was trimmed by 5 bases and J by 8 bases, leaving 11 bases between them. CDR3 region: CASSEGADSPLHF. The CDR3 coding sequence is TGCGCCAGCAGTGAGGGTGCCGATTCACCCCTCCACTTT.

This clone appeared a single time. The chain recombines TRBV2 with TRBJ2-6; TRBD1 is a possible D gene (5 bases). Looked up from germline, CDR1 is SNHLY and CDR2 is FYNNEI. The CDR3 runs to 14 residues. V was pared by 4 bases and J by 1 base, with 5 bases between. The CDR3 coding sequence is TGTGCCAGCAGTGGACAGTCTGGGGCCAACGTCCTGACTTTC. The encoded protein is CASSGQSGANVLTF.

The V and J genes are TRBV9 and TRBJ2-1, with D possibly matching TRBD2 (6 bases). The CDR3 length is 17 residues. Looked up from germline, CDR1 is SGDLS and CDR2 is YYNGEE. V shed 0 bases and J shed 0 bases, with 13 bases lying between them. In DNA form, the CDR3 reads TGTGCCAGCAGCGTAGGGGACTTACCTTTCTCCTACAATGAGCAGTTCTTC. Amino acids: CASSVGDLPFSYNEQFF.

This clone has a single count. V gene TRBV4-2 combines with J gene TRBJ1-6; 7 bases agree with TRBD1. The CDR3 has 15 amino acids. Germline values: CDR1 LGHNA, CDR2 YNFKEQ. V lost 4 bases and J lost 10; bases outside the gene matches: 10. CDR3 amino acids: CASSPFGQDDSPLHF. The CDR3 nucleotides are TGTGCCAGCAGCCCCTTTGGACAGGACGACTCACCCCTCCACTTT.

This sequence joins TRBV6-6 and TRBJ2-7; the match to TRBD2 covers 11 bases. Per germline, CDR1 MNHNY and CDR2 SVGAGI (reference sequence). The CDR3 spans 16 residues. V was pared by 2 bases and J by 7 bases, with 10 bases of the junction left unmatched. The CDR3 coding sequence is TGTGCCAGCAGTTACGTTAGCGGGGGGGCCTTGGTTGAGCAGTACTTC. It yields the protein CASSYVSGGALVEQYF.

This clone was observed once. The chain carries TRBV2 and TRBJ2-5; 10 nucleotides match TRBD2. In germline, CDR1 is SNHLY, CDR2 FYNNEI. V lost 8 bases to trimming and J lost 4 bases; unmatched junction nucleotides: 13. This CDR3 contains 16 residues. The CDR3 DNA follows: TGTGCCAGCTCTGCGACCCTACTAGCGGGATTAGAGACCCAGTACTTC. Amino acids: CASSATLLAGLETQYF.

The chain uses TRBV5-4 and TRBJ2-3; D remains unclear. V lost 4 bases and J lost 1, with 16 bases in between. Germline loops: CDR1 SGHNT, CDR2 YYREEE (reference sequence). This CDR3 region has 16 residues. The chain's CDR3 is CASSPQGRTRTDTQYF. CDR3 nucleotides: TGTGCCAGCAGCCCCCAAGGGCGAACACGCACAGATACGCAGTATTTT.

The chain employs TRBV11-2 and TRBJ2-3; D gene ambiguous. Per germline, CDR1 SGHAT and CDR2 FQNNGV. V was cut by 0 bases and J by 6 bases, with 4 bases left in between. This CDR3 is built from 12 residues. The CDR3 coding sequence is TGTGCCAGCAGCTTAGAAAGGGATACGCAGTATTTT. Its translation: CASSLERDTQYF.

CDR3 bases: TGCAGCGTAGTGGGACAGGCAAACACTGAAGCTTTCTTT. This translates into CSVVGQANTEAFF. The chain is built from TRBV29-1 and TRBJ1-1; TRBD1 agrees at 8 bases. Germline V gene data show CDR1 as SQVTM and CDR2 as ANQGSEA. The V gene end was trimmed by 6 bases and the J gene end by 2 bases; junction bases not matched to a gene: 5. CDR3 length: 13 amino acids.